The 25 T cell receptor beta chains reported below all come from one sample, sequenced in a study of monozygotic twins with inflammatory bowel disease. TCRdb processed the 5' RACE reads again and assigns one entry to each CDR3 protein, with no DNA. This table lists fewer than 550,000 distinct CDR3 sequences. The sequenced material came from blood. Receptors were obtained from a human donor with ulcerative colitis or Crohn's disease, or a healthy co-twin of an affected twin (not recorded which).

This sequence joins TRBV7-9 and TRBJ2-7. The germline V gene encodes CDR1 SEHNR and CDR2 FQNEAQ (reference sequence). The CDR3 spans 12 residues. CDR3 protein: CASSLFRNEQYF.

The chain is built from TRBV5-1 and TRBJ2-2; TCRdb selects TRBD1, and the lack of DNA leaves this call unchecked. The CDR3 extends over 15 amino acids. The V gene's germline CDR1 is SGHRS and CDR2 YFSETQ. The CDR3 protein is CASSYEGARAGELFF.

The V gene is TRBV7-2, the J gene TRBJ2-7; absent DNA, TCRdb's TRBD1 call cannot be checked. The germline gives CDR1 SGHTA, CDR2 FQGNSA. This CDR3 comprises 14 residues. This chain's CDR3 is CASSSNRAAYEQYF.

The gene calls are TRBV18 and TRBJ1-5; TCRdb names TRBD1, which stays unverified in the absence of DNA. The germline gives CDR1 KGHSH, CDR2 LQKENI. The CDR3 extends over 16 amino acids. CDR3: CASSPPGTGGNQPQHF.

V gene TRBV6-6 combines with J gene TRBJ2-5; as DNA is missing, the TRBD2 call by TCRdb cannot be tested. This CDR3 comprises 14 residues. CDR1 MNHNY and CDR2 SVGAGI come from the germline V gene (reference sequence). CDR3 region: CASSYPSLQETQYF.

The chain joins TRBV3-1 to TRBJ2-4; the D call from TCRdb, TRBD1, cannot be confirmed without DNA. In germline, CDR1 is LGHDT, CDR2 YNNKEL (reference sequence). The CDR3 length is 13 residues. CDR3 sequence: CASSQRGSGVQYF.

This chain links TRBV5-1 with TRBJ2-7; TCRdb selects TRBD2, and the lack of DNA leaves this call unchecked. Germline V gene data show CDR1 as SGHRS and CDR2 as YFSETQ. The CDR3 covers 14 residues. This chain's CDR3 is CASSARGGTYEQYF.

This sequence joins TRBV12-3 or TRBV12-4 and TRBJ1-5; TCRdb picks TRBD1, but there is no DNA to check that call. The CDR3 totals 14 residues. CDR3 sequence reads: CASSLNRDNQPQHF.

The V call is TRBV11-2, the J call TRBJ2-5; TCRdb lists TRBD2, though no DNA is available to test this call. Germline V gene data show CDR1 as SGHAT and CDR2 as FQNNGV. The CDR3 covers 16 residues. The CDR3 region is CASSLARLAGRETQYF.

By frequency, this clonotype is medium-sized. The rearrangement uses TRBV4-1 and TRBJ1-5. Germline V CDR1 and CDR2: MGHRA, YSYEKL. The CDR3 is 13 amino acids. The CDR3 sequence: CASSQEMDQPQHF.

This sequence joins TRBV14 and TRBJ2-7. Germline V gives CDR1 SGHDN, CDR2 FVKESK. CDR3 size: 13 residues. The CDR3 reads CASSQAFGGEQYF.

The chain uses TRBV6-2 or TRBV6-3 and TRBJ2-1; checking the TCRdb D call of TRBD2 is not possible without DNA. The CDR3 has 14 residues. Germline CDR1 reads MNHEY; CDR2 reads SVGEGT. This CDR3 reads CASSYEREYSEQFF.

This chain uses TRBV5-1 with TRBJ2-5; TCRdb returns TRBD2, unconfirmable since there is no DNA. Germline CDR1 and CDR2: SGHRS and YFSETQ. CDR3 length equals 16 residues. The CDR3 sequence is CASRRTSGGTTETQYF.

V is TRBV6-2 or TRBV6-3 and J is TRBJ1-2; TCRdb returns TRBD1, unconfirmable since there is no DNA. The CDR3 is made up of 15 amino acids. Germline CDR1 MNHEY, CDR2 SVGEGT. The CDR3 loop reads CASSIRDRVSYGYTF.

V usage is TRBV7-2 and J usage is TRBJ1-1. The CDR3 has 17 residues. Germline V gene lookup returns CDR1 SGHTA and CDR2 FQGNSA. The CDR3 reads CASSPNFGGGGGTEAFF.

The V call is TRBV5-1, the J call TRBJ2-7; TCRdb's D call, TRBD1, is unchecked because there is no DNA. In germline, CDR1 is SGHRS, CDR2 YFSETQ. The CDR3 has 14 residues. CDR3 sequence reads: CASKVGQGPYEQYF.

The V and J genes are TRBV7-2 and TRBJ1-4; TCRdb lists TRBD1, though no DNA is available to test this call. Germline lookup yields CDR1 SGHTA and CDR2 FQGNSA. The CDR3 is made up of 15 amino acids. The CDR3 loop reads CASSLVAGQSEKLFF.

V gene TRBV6-1 combines with J gene TRBJ1-1. The CDR3 totals 15 residues. The V gene's germline CDR1 is MNHNS and CDR2 SASEGT. CDR3 residues: CASQYPGLTNTEAFF.

The rearrangement uses TRBV5-1 and TRBJ2-5; TCRdb outputs TRBD2, but without DNA this stays unchecked. The CDR3 has 14 residues. Germline loops: CDR1 SGHRS, CDR2 YFSETQ. The CDR3 sequence: CASSEAGLTETQYF.

The CDR3 is CASSPGTGGSPMDTQYF. This chain uses TRBV5-1 with TRBJ2-3; the D gene TCRdb calls, TRBD1, cannot be checked with no DNA. The CDR3 covers 17 residues. Germline-derived CDR1 and CDR2 are SGHRS and YFSETQ.

This chain joins TRBV29-1 and TRBJ1-1; TCRdb's D gene call, TRBD1, goes unchecked for lack of DNA. The CDR3 runs 13 residues. CDR1 and CDR2 (germline): SQVTM, ANQGSEA. The CDR3 sequence: CSVFGGRNTEAFF.

The genes are TRBV11-2 and TRBJ2-1; the D call from TCRdb, TRBD2, cannot be confirmed without DNA. This CDR3 comprises 13 residues. Germline V gene sequence: CDR1 SGHAT, CDR2 FQNNGV. The CDR3 is CASYGGARNEQFF.

The rearrangement joins TRBV5-4 to TRBJ2-3; TCRdb lists TRBD2, though no DNA is available to test this call. Germline-derived CDR1 and CDR2 are SGHNT and YYREEE (reference sequence). The CDR3 loop spans 14 amino acids. CDR3 in amino acids: CASSFRREADTQYF.

The chain employs TRBV20-1 and TRBJ1-2; TCRdb's assignment of TRBD1 cannot be checked, as there is no DNA. CDR1 DFQATT and CDR2 SNEGSKA come from the germline V gene (reference sequence). There are 16 residues in the CDR3. The CDR3 sequence is CSARSAGQGNRGGYTF.

V usage is TRBV5-5 and J usage is TRBJ2-5; there is no DNA to check the TCRdb D call of TRBD2. The CDR3 has 14 amino acids. Looked up from germline, CDR1 is SGHKS and CDR2 is YYEKEE (reference sequence). CDR3 protein: CASSLRREYETQYF.